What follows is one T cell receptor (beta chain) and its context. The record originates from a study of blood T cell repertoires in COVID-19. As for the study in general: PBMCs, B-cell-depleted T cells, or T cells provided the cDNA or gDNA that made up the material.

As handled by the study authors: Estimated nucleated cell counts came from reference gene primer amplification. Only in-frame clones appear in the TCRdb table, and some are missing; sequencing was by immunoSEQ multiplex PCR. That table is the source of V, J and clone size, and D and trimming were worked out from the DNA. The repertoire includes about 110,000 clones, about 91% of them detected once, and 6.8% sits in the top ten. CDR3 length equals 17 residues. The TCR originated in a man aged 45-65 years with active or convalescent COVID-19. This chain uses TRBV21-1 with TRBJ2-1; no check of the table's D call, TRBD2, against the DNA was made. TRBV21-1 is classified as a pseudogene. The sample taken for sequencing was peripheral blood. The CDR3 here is CASSKASTSGHYNEQFF. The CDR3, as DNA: TGTGCCAGCAGCAAAGCGAGCACTAGCGGGCACTACAATGAGCAGTTCTTC.